This T cell receptor beta chain was captured in a study of T cells in Graves' hyperthyroidism and ophthalmopathy. Concerning this clonotype: The antigen is unknown.

Overall study results and limits: The model foresaw ophthalmopathy a median roughly 6 months prior to onset.

This CDR3 comprises 17 residues. Germline CDR1 and CDR2: LNHDA and SQIVND (reference sequence). Trimming shortened V by 1 base and J by 1 base, and 14 bases separated the two germline ends. The investigators amplified TCR beta CDR3 regions from RNA transcripts. RT-PCR in the first round (using the HTBI primer set) targeted the TCR CDR3. TCRdb re-called the multiplex PCR reads with MiXCR, one entry per CDR3 protein. Of 550,000 to 850,000 distinct CDR3 sequences listed, about 19% were seen once; the top ten hold over 15%. The chain combines TRBV19 with TRBJ1-5; D is perhaps TRBD1 (5 bases). The specimen was blood. This receptor was obtained from a woman aged 50 to 65 with Graves' hyperthyroidism that later progressed to Graves' ophthalmopathy. The CDR3 DNA reads as TGTGCCAGTAGTATAGGGACAAGGGGATGGAGCAATCAGCCCCAGCATTTT. It is translated as CASSIGTRGWSNQPQHF.